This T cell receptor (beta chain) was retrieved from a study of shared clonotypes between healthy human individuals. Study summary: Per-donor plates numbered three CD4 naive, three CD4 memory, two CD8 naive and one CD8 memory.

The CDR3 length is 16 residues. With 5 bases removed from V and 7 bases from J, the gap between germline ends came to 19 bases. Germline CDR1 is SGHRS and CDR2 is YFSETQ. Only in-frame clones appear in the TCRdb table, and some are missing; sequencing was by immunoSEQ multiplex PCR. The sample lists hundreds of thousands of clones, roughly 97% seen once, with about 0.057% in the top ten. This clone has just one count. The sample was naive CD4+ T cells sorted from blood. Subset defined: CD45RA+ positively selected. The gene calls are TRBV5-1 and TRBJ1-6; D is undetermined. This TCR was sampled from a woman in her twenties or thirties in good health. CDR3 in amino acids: CASSPFVGSENSPLHF. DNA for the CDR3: TGCGCCAGCAGTCCATTTGTTGGCTCAGAAAATTCACCCCTCCACTTT.